This entry lists 17 T cell receptor beta chains sequenced from one sample in a study of blood T cell repertoires in COVID-19. Repertoires were generated with immunoSEQ multiplex PCR, while TCRdb's copy carries only in-frame clones and drops some. The sample lists about 68,000 clones, roughly 83% occurring once. Sequencing used peripheral blood. The source of these receptors is a man in his forties or fifties with active COVID-19.

About this clone: Being one base from a much bigger clone, this may be a read error. The chain joins TRBV5-1 to TRBJ1-2; perhaps TRBD1 as D (5 bases). The CDR3 runs to 14 residues. Per the germline V gene, CDR1 is SGHRS and CDR2 is YFSETQ. The CDR3 nucleotides read TGCGCCAGCAACTTGGTCGGGGGTTCGAATGGCTACACCTTC. This encodes CASNLVGGSNGYTF.

This CDR3 is CASRRDLDYEQYF. For the CDR3, the DNA is TGTGCCAGCAGAAGGGACTTAGACTACGAGCAGTACTTC. The rearrangement uses TRBV2 and TRBJ2-7; D is perhaps TRBD2 (6 bases). Trimming pared 6 bases from V and 3 bases from J, leaving 12 bases between. The CDR3 has 13 residues. Germline values: CDR1 SNHLY, CDR2 FYNNEI.

This rearrangement joins TRBV12-3 or TRBV12-4 to TRBJ2-3, with 10 bases identical to TRBD2. The CDR3 runs 13 residues. For the CDR3, the DNA is TGTGCGGTCAGCGGGGGGGCCGCAGATACGCAGTATTTT. As protein: CAVSGGAADTQYF.

V gene TRBV27 combines with J gene TRBJ2-2, with D perhaps TRBD2 (7 bases). The V gene's germline CDR1 is MNHEY and CDR2 SMNVEV (reference sequence). Trimming stripped 5 bases from V and 6 bases from J, with 19 bases between. The CDR3 runs 16 residues. The CDR3 DNA reads as TGTGCCAGCAGTAGGGGGGGACAAATAAAGGCCGGGGAGCTGTTTTTT. Its protein product is CASSRGGQIKAGELFF.

V is TRBV6-5 and J is TRBJ2-2; 7 positions match TRBD2. The V segment lost 2 bases and the J segment 12 bases; nucleotides outside the gene matches: 9. The CDR3 runs to 14 residues. Germline V gene lookup returns CDR1 MNHEY and CDR2 SVGAGI. The CDR3 here is CASSYGTIIPQLFF. CDR3 DNA sequence: TGTGCCAGCAGTTACGGGACTATAATCCCTCAGCTGTTTTTT.

The chain uses TRBV15 and TRBJ2-5, with D unclear. Between the trimmed V and J ends, which lost 4 bases and 2 bases, there was a span of 14 bases. This CDR3 region has 15 residues. The germline CDR1 and CDR2 sequences are LNHNV and YYDKDF (reference sequence). This CDR3 is CATSTSPTSQETQYF. CDR3 bases: TGTGCCACCAGCACTAGTCCAACATCGCAAGAGACCCAGTACTTC.

The rearrangement links TRBV18 to TRBJ1-5; D might be TRBD1 (6 bases). Germline lookup yields CDR1 KGHSH and CDR2 LQKENI. This CDR3 region has 16 residues. V was cut by 1 base and J by 11 bases, with 21 bases left in between. The CDR3, as DNA: TGTGCCAGCTCACCACAATTTGGGCAGGGGCTGCCGACCCAGCATTTT. Translating it yields CASSPQFGQGLPTQHF.

The gene calls are TRBV6-2 or TRBV6-3 and TRBJ1-2; 8 bases agree with TRBD1. V shed 4 bases and J 4 bases; nucleotides not matched to a gene: 2. The CDR3 length is 13 residues. The germline CDR1 and CDR2 sequences are MNHEY and SVGEGT. The CDR3 coding sequence is TGTGCCAGCAGTTCCGGACAGGGCTATGGCTACACCTTC. The encoded protein is CASSSGQGYGYTF.

This chain joins TRBV7-2 and TRBJ2-1; D perhaps matches TRBD1 (5 bases). The V end lost 2 bases, the J end lost 0 bases, and 8 bases lay between the germline ends. Germline CDR1 is SGHTA and CDR2 is FQGNSA. The CDR3 spans 15 residues. CDR3 DNA sequence: TGTGCCAGCAGCTTACGACAGCTCTCCTACAATGAGCAGTTCTTC. Its translation: CASSLRQLSYNEQFF.

V and J are TRBV11-2 and TRBJ1-2, with 7 nucleotides matching TRBD1. CDR1 is SGHAT and CDR2 is FQNNGV in the germline V gene. V lost 8 bases to trimming and J lost 5 bases; unmatched junction nucleotides: 14. There are 15 residues in the CDR3. The CDR3 loop is CASAPREGAGYGYTF. The CDR3 region has the DNA TGTGCCAGCGCTCCCCGGGAGGGGGCCGGGTATGGCTACACCTTC.

V gene TRBV9 combines with J gene TRBJ2-1; 7 nucleotides align to TRBD2. Per germline, CDR1 SGDLS and CDR2 YYNGEE. The CDR3 consists of 17 residues. The ends lost 0 bases at V and 0 bases at J; junction bases unmatched: 6. CDR3 nucleotide sequence: TGTGCCAGCAGCGTAGCGGGGGGTTTGAGCTCCTACAATGAGCAGTTCTTC. As protein: CASSVAGGLSSYNEQFF.

This clone was counted once. J is TRBJ1-2 and V is TRBV5-1; 8 nucleotides match TRBD1. CDR1 and CDR2 from the germline V gene are SGHRS and YFSETQ. The CDR3 is 13 residues long. V shed 4 bases and J 7 bases; nucleotides not matched to a gene: 6. Written as DNA, the CDR3 is TGCGCCAGCAGCCCCGGACAGGGCCGTGGCTACACCTTC. As protein: CASSPGQGRGYTF.

This clone was picked up a small number of times. The chain is built from TRBV7-2 and TRBJ2-2; TRBD1 aligns across 11 bases. This CDR3 is built from 16 residues. Germline CDR1 SGHTA, CDR2 FQGNSA. The J segment lost 6 bases and the V segment lost 5 bases, leaving 8 bases of the junction unmatched. The CDR3 spells CASSARTGGASGELFF. Here the CDR3 DNA reads TGTGCCAGCAGCGCCCGGACAGGGGGCGCGTCCGGGGAGCTGTTTTTT.

This clone was recorded only once. V and J are TRBV4-1 and TRBJ2-1; 12 bases are shared with TRBD2. The trim removed 1 base at V and 7 bases at J, leaving 8 bases unmatched. The germline CDR1 and CDR2 sequences are MGHRA and YSYEKL. This CDR3 is 17 amino acids long. The CDR3 protein is CASSQGSGLAGGNEQFF. The CDR3, as DNA: TGCGCCAGCAGCCAAGGTTCGGGACTAGCGGGTGGTAATGAGCAGTTCTTC.

As regards this clone: One end of the junction fails to match germline, which may point to a read error. The rearrangement joins TRBV2 to TRBJ2-1, with D perhaps matching TRBD2 (6 bases). The CDR3 contains 15 residues. CDR1 is SNHLY and CDR2 is FYNNEI in the germline V gene. The CDR3 sequence: CASSEVGGPYNEQFF. CDR3 DNA sequence: TGTGCCAGCAGCGAAGTGGGGGGACCCTACAATGAGCAGTTCTTC.

The CDR3, as DNA: TGCGCCAGCACTTATGCGGACAGGGGGCTGAATGAGCAGTTCTTC. Residues: CASTYADRGLNEQFF. The rearrangement joins TRBV5-1 to TRBJ2-1; the match to TRBD1 covers 11 bases. The CDR3 has 15 amino acids. After removal of 6 bases from V and 7 bases from J, the junction contained 9 bases not matched to a gene. CDR1 and CDR2 from the germline V gene are SGHRS and YFSETQ.

The J gene is TRBJ1-2, the V gene TRBV4-3; possibly TRBD1 for D (5 bases). The CDR3 has 15 amino acids. Germline V CDR1 and CDR2: LGHNA, YSLEER. Trimming pared 1 base from V and 4 bases from J, leaving 13 bases between. The CDR3 here is CASSQGVQGGYGYTF. The CDR3, as DNA: TGCGCCAGCAGCCAAGGAGTCCAGGGTGGCTATGGCTACACCTTC.